This TCR beta chain was documented in a study of Ad26.COV2.S vaccination and SARS-CoV-2 variants. Treatment: roughly 20 received Ad26.COV2.S at low or high dose, single or two shots; 5 received placebo; per-sample allocation not given. Repertoires come from day 63 after the first vaccine or placebo injection. The method was immunoSEQ multiplex PCR; TCRdb's version includes in-frame clones alone and lacks a portion of them. This table holds fewer than 500,000 clones, around nine tenths found once. CDR1 MGHDK and CDR2 SYGVNS come from the germline V gene. The V end was cut by 4 bases, the J end by 5 bases, with 9 bases between. The length of the CDR3 is 12 residues. This clone has a single count.

This TCR came from a person between 18 and 65 years old who received the Ad26.COV2.S COVID-19 vaccine or a placebo. The gene calls are TRBV25-1 and TRBJ2-7; possibly TRBD1 for D (6 bases). Sequenced here: peripheral blood, sampled in a trial of Ad26.COV2.S vaccine versus placebo. CDR3 DNA: TGTGCCAGCAGTGCGGGACATAACGAGCAGTACTTC. Amino acids: CASSAGHNEQYF.